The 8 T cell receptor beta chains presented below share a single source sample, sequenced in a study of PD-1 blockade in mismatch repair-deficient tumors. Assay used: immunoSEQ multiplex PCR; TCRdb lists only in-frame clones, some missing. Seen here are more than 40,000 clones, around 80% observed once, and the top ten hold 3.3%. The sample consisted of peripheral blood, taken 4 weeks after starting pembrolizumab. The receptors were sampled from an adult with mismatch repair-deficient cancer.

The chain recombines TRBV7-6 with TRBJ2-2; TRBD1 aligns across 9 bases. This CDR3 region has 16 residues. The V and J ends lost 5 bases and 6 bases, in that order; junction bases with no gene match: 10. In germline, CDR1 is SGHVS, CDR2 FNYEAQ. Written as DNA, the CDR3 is TGTGCCAGCAGCCGGAGGGGGACAGGGTCGTCCGGGGAGCTGTTTTTT. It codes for CASSRRGTGSSGELFF.

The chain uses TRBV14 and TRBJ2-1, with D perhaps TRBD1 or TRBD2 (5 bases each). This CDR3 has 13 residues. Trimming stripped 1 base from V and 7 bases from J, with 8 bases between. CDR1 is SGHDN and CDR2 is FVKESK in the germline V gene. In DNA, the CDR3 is TGTGCCAGCAGCCAAGGGGACCCAAATGAGCAGTTCTTC. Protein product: CASSQGDPNEQFF.

The CDR3 loop is CASSRTIANTGELFF. CDR3 in DNA: TGTGCCAGCAGTCGAACAATCGCGAACACCGGGGAGCTGTTTTTT. The rearrangement joins TRBV9 to TRBJ2-2; D is uncertain. The CDR3 totals 15 residues. The germline V gene has CDR1 SGDLS and CDR2 YYNGEE. Trimming pared 5 bases from V and 0 bases from J, leaving 11 bases between.

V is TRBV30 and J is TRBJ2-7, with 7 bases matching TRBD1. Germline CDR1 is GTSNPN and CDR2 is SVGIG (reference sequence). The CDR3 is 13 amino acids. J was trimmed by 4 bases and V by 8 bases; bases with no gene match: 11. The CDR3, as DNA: TGTGCCAGTAGCAGGGGGATCGGATACGAGCAGTACTTC. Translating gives CASSRGIGYEQYF.

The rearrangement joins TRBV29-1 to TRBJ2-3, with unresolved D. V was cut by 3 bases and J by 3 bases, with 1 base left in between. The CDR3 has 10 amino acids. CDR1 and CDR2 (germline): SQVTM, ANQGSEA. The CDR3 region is CSVETDTQYF. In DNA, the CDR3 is TGCAGCGTTGAGACAGATACGCAGTATTTT.

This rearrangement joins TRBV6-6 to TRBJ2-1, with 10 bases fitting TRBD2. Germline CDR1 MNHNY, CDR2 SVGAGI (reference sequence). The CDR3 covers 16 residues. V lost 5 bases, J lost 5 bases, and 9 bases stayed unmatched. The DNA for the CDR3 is TGTGCCAGCAGTCGACTAGCGGGCGCCCCTAACAATGAGCAGTTCTTC. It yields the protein CASSRLAGAPNNEQFF.

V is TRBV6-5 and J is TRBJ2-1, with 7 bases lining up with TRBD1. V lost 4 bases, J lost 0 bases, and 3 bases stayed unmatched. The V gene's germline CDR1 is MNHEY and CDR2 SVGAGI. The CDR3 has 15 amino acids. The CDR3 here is CASSSGGSSYNEQFF. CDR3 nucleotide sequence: TGTGCCAGCAGTTCAGGGGGTAGCTCCTACAATGAGCAGTTCTTC.

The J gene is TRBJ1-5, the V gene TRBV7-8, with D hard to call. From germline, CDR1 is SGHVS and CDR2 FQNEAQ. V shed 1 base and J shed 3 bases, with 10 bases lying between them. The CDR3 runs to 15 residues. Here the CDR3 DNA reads TGTGCCAGCAGCTTAGTTGACGGTTCCAATCAGCCCCAGCATTTT. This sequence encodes CASSLVDGSNQPQHF. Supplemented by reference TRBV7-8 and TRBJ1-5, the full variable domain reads GAGVSQSPRYKVAKRGQDVALRCDPISGHVSLFWYQQALGQGPEFLTYFQNEAQLDKSGLPSDRFFAERPEGSVSTLKIQRTQQEDSAVYLCASSLVDGSNQPQHFGDGTRLSIL.